Given below is one T cell receptor beta chain in context. Antigen: not known. Patients having Susac syndrome satisfied recently defined diagnostic criteria for definite or probable disease. This CDR3 region has 15 residues. Germline V CDR1 and CDR2: LNHDA, SQIVND (reference sequence). Trimming took off 0 bases at V and 1 base at J, with 10 bases between the two ends. This entry belongs to a study of CD8 T cells in Susac syndrome. Study outcomes and limitations: Susac-specific public clones numbered around 16 in total CD8+ repertoires (and about 5 in CD8+ TEMRA repertoires).

cDNA came from 0.5 to 1 ug RNA primed by random hexamers. MiXCR was run by TCRdb on the immunoSEQ multiplex PCR reads, yielding one entry per CDR3 protein. This sample carries about 100,000 distinct CDR3 sequences, approximately 95% of them seen once, and the ten largest clones take 0.3%. The sequenced sample consisted of CD8+ T cells from PBMCs. The source of this sequence is a human donor with Susac syndrome. The chain has TRBV19 and TRBJ2-7; no firm D call. The CDR3 region has the DNA TGTGCCAGTAGTATAGATCCCGGCGGATCCTACGAGCAGTACTTC. Translation: CASSIDPGGSYEQYF.